This T cell receptor (beta chain) was found in a study of OX40 agonist ivuxolimab in advanced cancers. Study information: Ivuxolimab, which patients received intravenously every 2 weeks, was dosed at 0.01 to 10 mg/kg. Partial responses were observed in three patients, of whom one had hepatocellular carcinoma and two had cutaneous melanoma.

The study's findings and limits: Both CD4+ and CD8+ T cell populations in blood had undergone clonal expansion by week 6 at 0.1 to 3.0 mg/kg.

The method was immunoSEQ multiplex PCR; TCRdb's version includes in-frame clones alone and lacks a portion of them. The sample has about 70,000 clones; around 90% are singletons. Trimming at V came to 5 bases and at J to 0 bases, leaving 8 bases not matched to a gene. This CDR3 has 17 amino acids. The germline gives CDR1 SGHTA, CDR2 FQGTGA. Regarding this clone: What it binds is unknown.

The V and J genes are TRBV7-3 and TRBJ2-3, with 10 bases lining up with TRBD2. The receptor was derived from an adult with an advanced solid tumor such as melanoma, head and neck, liver or kidney cancer. The sample consisted of CD4+ or CD8+ T cells sorted from blood, taken in a trial of the OX40 agonist ivuxolimab. This CDR3 is CASSGRSLAGSTDTQYF. The CDR3 region has the DNA TGTGCCAGCAGCGGAAGATCACTAGCGGGGAGCACAGATACGCAGTATTTT.